The 28 T cell receptor beta chains presented below share a single source sample, sequenced in a study of shared clonotypes between healthy human individuals. Using immunoSEQ multiplex PCR, the repertoire was profiled, and TCRdb retains in-frame clones only, with some absent. The sample includes about 1.1 million clones, more than 75% of them seen just once. The sequenced sample was memory CD4+ T cells from PBMCs. Subset specified: CD45RA-negative fraction. The receptors derive from a man aged 18 to 30 in good health. Some clones in this sample may be carry-over from other donors' samples.

The chain employs TRBV5-4 and TRBJ1-2; TRBD1 aligns across 10 bases. The trim removed 4 bases at V and 6 bases at J, leaving 6 bases unmatched. Germline V CDR1 and CDR2: SGHNT, YYREEE (reference sequence). There are 14 residues in the CDR3. The CDR3 region has the DNA TGTGCCAGCAGCCCCGACAGGGGGCAGAATGGCTACACCTTC. Translated: CASSPDRGQNGYTF.

This chain uses TRBV5-1 with TRBJ2-7; 7 bases agree with TRBD1. Germline-derived CDR1 and CDR2 are SGHRS and YFSETQ. V was clipped by 4 bases and J by 5 bases; unmatched bases: 6. The CDR3 spans 13 residues. This CDR3 is CASSLDRVHEQYF. The CDR3 coding sequence is TGCGCCAGCAGCCTAGACAGGGTCCACGAGCAGTACTTC.

The chain is built from TRBV6-1 and TRBJ1-2, with a weak D call TRBD1 (5 bases). This CDR3 has 13 residues. Germline CDR1 reads MNHNS; CDR2 reads SASEGT. Trimming removed 11 bases from V and 3 bases from J, with 16 bases in between. The chain's CDR3 is CAANRDGYYGYTF. For the CDR3, the DNA is TGTGCCGCGAACCGGGACGGATACTATGGCTACACCTTC.

The genes are TRBV18 and TRBJ2-7; no reliable D call. Trimming removed 6 bases at V and 2 bases at J, with 17 bases between. The CDR3 covers 15 residues. Germline V gene data show CDR1 as KGHSH and CDR2 as LQKENI. CDR3 bases: TGTGCCAGCTCCCAGGCCTTACTACCAACCTACGAGCAGTACTTC. It is translated as CASSQALLPTYEQYF.

In this sample, this clone turned up a few times. CDR3 in amino acids: CASSFLSGLGQGTDEQYF. The CDR3 coding sequence is TGTGCCAGCAGTTTCCTATCCGGTTTGGGACAGGGGACGGACGAGCAGTACTTC. This chain uses TRBV27 with TRBJ2-7, with TRBD1 matching over 10 bases. CDR1 MNHEY and CDR2 SMNVEV come from the germline V gene (reference sequence). V was pared by 3 bases and J by 5 bases, with 16 bases of the junction left unmatched. The CDR3 covers 18 residues.

The genes are TRBV18 and TRBJ1-1; D may be TRBD1 (6 bases). Germline assignment: CDR1 KGHSH and CDR2 LQKENI. Trimming stripped 8 bases from V and 4 bases from J, with 17 bases between. CDR3 length: 14 residues. DNA of the CDR3: TGTGCCAGCGCCAGGGAAGGAGGGGGCACTGAAGCTTTCTTT. Its translation is CASAREGGGTEAFF.

The chain uses TRBV5-1 and TRBJ1-3; D is ambiguous. The germline V gene encodes CDR1 SGHRS and CDR2 YFSETQ. Trimming stripped 3 bases from V and 4 bases from J, with 17 bases between. The CDR3 is made up of 16 amino acids. The CDR3 DNA reads as TGCGCCAGCAGCTCGGCAACGGGCACGGGAGGAAACACCATATATTTT. This encodes CASSSATGTGGNTIYF. Variable domain in full (rest from reference TRBV5-1 and TRBJ1-3): KAGVTQTPRYLIKTRGQQVTLSCSPISGHRSVSWYQQTPGQGLQFLFEYFSETQRNKGNFPGRFSGRQFSNSRSEMNVSTLELGDSALYLCASSSATGTGGNTIYFGEGSWLTVV.

The V call is TRBV27, the J call TRBJ2-5, with D uncertain. Trimming took off 3 bases at V and 4 bases at J, with 18 bases between the two ends. The germline V gene encodes CDR1 MNHEY and CDR2 SMNVEV (reference sequence). The CDR3 sequence is 16 residues long. This CDR3 is CASSLGFEPGGETQYF. In DNA, the CDR3 is TGTGCCAGCAGTTTGGGTTTTGAGCCCGGTGGAGAGACCCAGTACTTC.

This clone was detected ten times or more. The chain employs TRBV18 and TRBJ2-5; TRBD2 aligns across 8 bases. CDR1 is KGHSH, CDR2 LQKENI, per germline. This CDR3 contains 14 residues. V lost 2 bases and J lost 5; bases outside the gene matches: 4. The CDR3 DNA sequence: TGTGCCAGCTCACCATCCCAGCGGGGGGAGACCCAGTACTTC. Translating it yields CASSPSQRGETQYF.

This clone appeared once. This chain uses TRBV11-2 with TRBJ2-1; TRBD2 agrees at 7 bases. J lost 1 base, V lost 5 bases, and 17 bases had no gene match. Germline-derived CDR1 and CDR2 are SGHAT and FQNNGV. This CDR3 spans 19 amino acids. CDR3 region: CASSQRRFLGGGSYNEQFF. CDR3 DNA: TGTGCCAGCAGCCAACGGCGTTTTCTGGGGGGAGGGTCCTACAATGAGCAGTTCTTC.

The rearrangement joins TRBV2 to TRBJ2-3; TRBD1 aligns across 11 bases. Germline-derived CDR1 and CDR2 are SNHLY and FYNNEI. CDR3 length: 15 amino acids. The ends lost 8 bases at V and 4 bases at J; junction bases unmatched: 8. CDR3 sequence: CASRGTGGSADTQYF. CDR3 coding DNA: TGTGCCAGCCGGGGGACAGGGGGTAGCGCAGATACGCAGTATTTT. Looking up the rest from reference TRBV2 and TRBJ2-3 gives the full variable domain: EPEVTQTPSHQVTQMGQEVILRCVPISNHLYFYWYRQILGQKVEFLVSFYNNEISEKSEIFDDQFSVERPDGSNFTLKIRSTKLEDSAMYFCASRGTGGSADTQYFGPGTRLTVL.

J is TRBJ2-5 and V is TRBV28, with TRBD2 matching over 7 bases. Germline CDR1 reads MDHEN; CDR2 reads SYDVKM. The CDR3 consists of 15 residues. Losses at the gene ends were 3 bases for V and 5 bases for J; bases not matched to a gene: 9. This CDR3 reads CASSFQDGRGETQYF. The CDR3 bases are TGTGCCAGCAGTTTTCAGGACGGGCGGGGGGAGACCCAGTACTTC.

The rearrangement links TRBV29-1 to TRBJ1-1, with D maybe TRBD1 (5 bases). CDR3 length: 14 residues. Germline V gene sequence: CDR1 SQVTM, CDR2 ANQGSEA. The V end lost 2 bases, the J end lost 2 bases, and 12 bases lay between the germline ends. The CDR3 nucleotides are TGCAGCGTTGAATGGCCAGGGCCAAACACTGAAGCTTTCTTT. Its translation: CSVEWPGPNTEAFF.

V usage is TRBV5-6 and J usage is TRBJ1-2, with D possibly matching TRBD1 (5 bases). From germline, CDR1 is SGHDT and CDR2 YYEEEE. V was trimmed by 0 bases and J by 6 bases, leaving 12 bases between them. This CDR3 comprises 14 residues. CDR3 sequence (DNA): TGTGCCAGCAGCTTGGTAGGGGCGCGGGATGGCTACACCTTC. It yields the protein CASSLVGARDGYTF.

This chain links TRBV19 with TRBJ1-5; D not resolved. V was shortened by 5 bases and J by 3 bases, with 8 bases between the two germline ends. Germline V lookup: CDR1 LNHDA, CDR2 SQIVND (reference sequence). The CDR3 consists of 13 residues. The CDR3 nucleotides read TGTGCCAGTAGTTCCCAGTTCAATCAGCCCCAGCATTTT. The encoded protein is CASSSQFNQPQHF.

The chain recombines TRBV18 with TRBJ2-1; D remains unclear. The CDR3 has 16 residues. Germline V gene lookup returns CDR1 KGHSH and CDR2 LQKENI. Between the trimmed V and J ends, which lost 2 bases and 0 bases, there was a span of 11 bases. The CDR3 coding sequence is TGTGCCAGCTCACCAAAGATCCAAGGCTCCTACAATGAGCAGTTCTTC. Its translation is CASSPKIQGSYNEQFF. The full variable domain, in which reference TRBV18 and TRBJ2-1 provide the parts outside the CDR3, is NAGVMQNPRHLVRRRGQEARLRCSPMKGHSHVYWYRQLPEEGLKFMVYLQKENIIDESGMPKERFSAEFPKEGPSILRIQQVVRGDSAAYFCASSPKIQGSYNEQFFGPGTRLTVL.

With regard to this clone: A single base separates this from a much larger clone, so it may be a read error. The sample contains more than one DNA sequence encoding this CDR3. This chain's CDR3 is CASSLEGQPGNIQYF. Here the CDR3 DNA reads TGCGCCAGCAGCCTAGAGGGCCAACCCGGAAATATTCAGTACTTC. The chain couples TRBV5-1 to TRBJ2-4; D may be TRBD2 (5 bases). The V and J ends lost 4 bases and 10 bases respectively, with 21 bases between them. There are 15 residues in the CDR3. Germline V gives CDR1 SGHRS, CDR2 YFSETQ.

A few counts support this clone. This chain connects TRBV7-9 to TRBJ2-6; 7 nucleotides match TRBD1. The V segment lost 6 bases and the J segment 4 bases; nucleotides outside the gene matches: 18. CDR3 size: 19 residues. CDR1 SEHNR and CDR2 FQNEAQ come from the germline V gene (reference sequence). The CDR3 region is CASRRTGTEGLKGANVLTF. In DNA, the CDR3 is TGTGCCAGCAGACGAACCGGGACAGAGGGGCTCAAGGGGGCCAACGTCCTGACTTTC.

CDR3 in DNA: TGTGCCAGCAGTGAATTTGGTAAGGCAGGTTCCTACGAGCAGTACTTC. This encodes CASSEFGKAGSYEQYF. The chain combines TRBV2 with TRBJ2-7; D uncertain. CDR1 SNHLY and CDR2 FYNNEI come from the germline V gene. This CDR3 comprises 16 residues. The V end lost 2 bases, the J end lost 1 base, and 15 bases lay between the germline ends.

The chain has TRBV28 and TRBJ2-4; D is possibly TRBD1 (6 bases). The germline V and J ends were trimmed by 3 bases and 4 bases, with 13 bases remaining between them. The CDR3 is made up of 15 amino acids. Germline V gives CDR1 MDHEN, CDR2 SYDVKM. The CDR3: CASSFFGQGKNIQYF. The CDR3 DNA is TGTGCCAGCAGTTTTTTCGGGCAGGGGAAAAACATTCAGTACTTC.

This chain connects TRBV7-8 to TRBJ2-2, with D maybe TRBD2 (6 bases). The ends were cut back, 5 bases at V and 6 bases at J, with 10 bases in the middle. From germline, CDR1 is SGHVS and CDR2 FQNEAQ. This CDR3 is 13 amino acids long. CDR3 bases: TGTGCCAGCAGCGGGAGGACATCCGGGGAGCTGTTTTTT. Protein sequence: CASSGRTSGELFF.

V and J are TRBV5-1 and TRBJ1-2; tentative D call: TRBD1 (5 bases). The CDR3 length is 15 residues. CDR1 and CDR2 from the germline V gene are SGHRS and YFSETQ. The V and J ends lost 4 bases and 2 bases respectively, with 15 bases between them. CDR3 DNA: TGCGCCAGCAGCCCAACTGCGGGACCGAACTATGGCTACACCTTC. This codes for CASSPTAGPNYGYTF. Filled out from reference TRBV5-1 and TRBJ1-2, the complete variable domain reads KAGVTQTPRYLIKTRGQQVTLSCSPISGHRSVSWYQQTPGQGLQFLFEYFSETQRNKGNFPGRFSGRQFSNSRSEMNVSTLELGDSALYLCASSPTAGPNYGYTFGSGTRLTVV.

This chain uses TRBV7-2 with TRBJ2-1; TRBD2 might be the D (6 bases). The CDR3 covers 15 residues. Deletions cut 5 bases from V and 2 bases from J, with 13 bases between. Germline CDR1 is SGHTA and CDR2 is FQGNSA. The CDR3 DNA reads TGTGCCAGCAGCAAGACCGGGAGTCCCTACAATGAGCAGTTCTTC. This encodes CASSKTGSPYNEQFF.

The chain joins TRBV9 to TRBJ2-1; D not resolved. Trimming pared 4 bases from V and 2 bases from J, leaving 13 bases between. The CDR3 contains 15 residues. Germline V gene sequence: CDR1 SGDLS, CDR2 YYNGEE. CDR3 protein: CASSPLGGPYNEQFF. The CDR3 DNA reads TGTGCCAGCAGCCCCCTAGGTGGGCCCTACAATGAGCAGTTCTTC.

A few counts support this clone. The chain is built from TRBV6-6 and TRBJ2-1, with TRBD2 identical over 12 bases. The CDR3 covers 15 residues. Germline assignment: CDR1 MNHNY and CDR2 SVGAGI (reference sequence). The J segment lost 12 bases and the V segment lost 4 bases, leaving 10 bases of the junction unmatched. The CDR3 coding sequence is TGTGCCAGCAGTTTCATGAACGGACTAGCGGGATGGCAGTTCTTC. This encodes CASSFMNGLAGWQFF.

The rearrangement links TRBV7-3 to TRBJ1-2, with TRBD1 identical over 10 bases. V trimming: 2 bases; J trimming: 8 bases; junction bases outside the gene matches: 5. The CDR3 covers 14 residues. CDR1 and CDR2 (germline): SGHTA, FQGTGA. As DNA, the CDR3 is TGTGCCAGCAGCTTACTAGGACAGGGGGGAGGCTACACCTTC. Translating gives CASSLLGQGGGYTF.

With regard to this clone: This sequence may be a read error, since a much larger clone differs from it by one base. This CDR3 reads CSVGAGREPYDQYF. In DNA form, the CDR3 reads TGCAGCGTGGGGGCTGGGCGGGAACCCTACGATCAGTACTTC. The V and J genes are TRBV29-1 and TRBJ2-5, with D perhaps being TRBD1 or TRBD2 (6 bases each). Germline V lookup: CDR1 SQVTM, CDR2 ANQGSEA. Trimming took off 6 bases at V and 11 bases at J, with 25 bases between the two ends. The CDR3 runs to 14 residues. Looking up the rest from reference TRBV29-1 and TRBJ2-5 gives the full variable domain: SAVISQKPSRDICQRGTSLTIQCQVDSQVTMMFWYRQQPGQSLTLIATANQGSEATYESGFVIDKFPISRPNLTFSTLTVSNMSPEDSSIYLCSVGAGREPYDQYFGPGTRLLVL.

This chain links TRBV29-1 with TRBJ2-7, with a possible D match to TRBD1 (6 bases). The CDR3 is made up of 13 amino acids. V lost 4 bases and J 0 bases, leaving 10 bases between the germline ends. Germline values: CDR1 SQVTM, CDR2 ANQGSEA. The CDR3 coding sequence is TGCAGCGTTGCAGGGGTCCTCTCCTACGAGCAGTACTTC. Residues: CSVAGVLSYEQYF.